This T cell receptor beta chain was captured by sequencing in a study of blood T cell repertoires in COVID-19. This clone was counted once. As handled by the study authors: Estimation of nucleated cell counts relied on the amplification of reference gene primers. Clones were read by immunoSEQ multiplex PCR, and TCRdb kept only the in-frame ones, dropping some. The DNA was the basis for D and trimming; V, J and clone size are from that table. The sample includes hundreds of thousands of clones, roughly 84% of them seen just once. V trimming: 5 bases; J trimming: 3 bases; junction bases outside the gene matches: 8. CDR1 and CDR2 (germline): MNHEY, SMNVEV (reference sequence). The CDR3 has 15 residues. Participant-given clinical history determined each cohort assignment.

The clonotype was recovered from a woman aged 40 to 55 who had recovered from COVID-19. The V call is TRBV27, the J call TRBJ1-2, with 8 bases lining up with TRBD1. Sequenced: PBMCs or T cells enriched from blood (not recorded which). The CDR3 nucleotides are TGTGCCAGCAGTGTTACAGGGGGAACTGACTATGGCTACACCTTC. Protein product: CASSVTGGTDYGYTF.